Here is one T cell receptor (beta chain) with its context. These data originate in a study of CD8 T cells in Susac syndrome. Per the germline V gene, CDR1 is LGHDT and CDR2 is YNNKEL (reference sequence). V was cut by 0 bases and J by 8 bases, with 13 bases left in between. The CDR3 runs 14 residues. RNA, at about 0.45 to 1 ug, was reverse transcribed with random hexamers. Amplification of TCR beta CDR3 spanned 54 Vbeta and 13 Jbeta via immunoSEQ multiplex PCR. MiXCR was run by TCRdb on the immunoSEQ multiplex PCR reads, yielding one entry per CDR3 protein. The sample holds 250,000 to 300,000 distinct CDR3 sequences; approximately 89% are singletons and the top ten take around 0.18%. The T cells that were sequenced for TCR beta were CD8+ and CD4+ cells from blood. Negative isolation was used for CD8+ and CD4+ T cells, and FACS enrichment was applied to TEMRA cells.

The source material was CD8+ T cells from PBMCs. This sequence originates from a human donor with multiple sclerosis. The V and J genes are TRBV3-1 and TRBJ1-2, with a tentative D call TRBD1 (6 bases). CDR3 coding DNA: TGTGCCAGCAGCCAAGATCCGGGGGCGCGAGGCTACACCTTC. Amino acids: CASSQDPGARGYTF.